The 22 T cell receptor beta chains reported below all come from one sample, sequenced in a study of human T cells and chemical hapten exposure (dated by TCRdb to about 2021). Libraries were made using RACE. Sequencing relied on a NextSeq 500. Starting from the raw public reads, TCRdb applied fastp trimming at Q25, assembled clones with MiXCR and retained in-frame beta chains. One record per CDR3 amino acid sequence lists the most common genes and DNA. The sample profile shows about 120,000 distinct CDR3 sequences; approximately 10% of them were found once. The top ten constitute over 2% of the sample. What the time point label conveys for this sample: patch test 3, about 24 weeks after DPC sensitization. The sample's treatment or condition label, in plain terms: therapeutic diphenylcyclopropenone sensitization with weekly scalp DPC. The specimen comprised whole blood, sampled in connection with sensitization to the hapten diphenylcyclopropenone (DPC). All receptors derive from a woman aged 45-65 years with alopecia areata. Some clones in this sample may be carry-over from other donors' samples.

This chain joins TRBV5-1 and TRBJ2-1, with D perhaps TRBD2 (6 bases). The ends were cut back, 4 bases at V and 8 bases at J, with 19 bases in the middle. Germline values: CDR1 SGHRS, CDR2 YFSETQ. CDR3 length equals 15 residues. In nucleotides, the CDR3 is TGCGCCAGCAGCCTGTGGGGTACTAGCTTGGATGAGCAGTTCTTC. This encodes CASSLWGTSLDEQFF. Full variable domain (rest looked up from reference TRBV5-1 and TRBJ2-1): KAGVTQTPRYLIKTRGQQVTLSCSPISGHRSVSWYQQTPGQGLQFLFEYFSETQRNKGNFPGRFSGRQFSNSRSEMNVSTLELGDSALYLCASSLWGTSLDEQFFGPGTRLTVL.

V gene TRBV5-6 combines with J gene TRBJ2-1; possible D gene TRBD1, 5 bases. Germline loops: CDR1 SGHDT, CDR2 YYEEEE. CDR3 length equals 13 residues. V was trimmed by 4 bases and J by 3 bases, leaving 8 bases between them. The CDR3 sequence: CASSQDNYNEQFF. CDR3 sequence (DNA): TGTGCCAGCAGCCAGGACAACTACAATGAGCAGTTCTTC.

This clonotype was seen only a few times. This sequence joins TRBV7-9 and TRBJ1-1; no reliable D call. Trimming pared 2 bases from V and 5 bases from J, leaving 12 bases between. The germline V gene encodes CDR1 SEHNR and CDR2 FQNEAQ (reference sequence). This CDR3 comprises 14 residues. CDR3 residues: CASSLRRLETEAFF. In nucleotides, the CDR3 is TGTGCCAGCAGCTTAAGGAGGCTCGAGACTGAAGCTTTCTTT.

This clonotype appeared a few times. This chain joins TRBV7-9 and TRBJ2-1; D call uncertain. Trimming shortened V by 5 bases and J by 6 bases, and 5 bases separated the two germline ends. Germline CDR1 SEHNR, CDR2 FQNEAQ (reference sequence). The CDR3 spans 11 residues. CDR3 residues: CASSALNEQFF. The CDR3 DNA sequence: TGTGCCAGCAGCGCCCTCAATGAGCAGTTCTTC.

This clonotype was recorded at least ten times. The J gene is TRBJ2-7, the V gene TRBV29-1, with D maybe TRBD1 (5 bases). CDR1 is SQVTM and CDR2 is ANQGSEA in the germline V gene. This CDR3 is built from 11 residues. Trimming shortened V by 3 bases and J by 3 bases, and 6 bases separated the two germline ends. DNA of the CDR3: TGCAGCGTTGAGGACAACTACGAGCAGTACTTC. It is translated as CSVEDNYEQYF.

The CDR3 DNA follows: TGTGCCAGCAGTTTAGGTAGCGGGAGGGTTTTTACGCAGTATTTT. Translation: CASSLGSGRVFTQYF. The chain joins TRBV12-3 or TRBV12-4 to TRBJ2-3, with 11 bases fitting TRBD2. This CDR3 spans 15 amino acids. V was clipped by 1 base and J by 8 bases; unmatched bases: 5.

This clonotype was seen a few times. DNA of the CDR3: TGCAGTGCTATCTGGCGGGACACAGATACGCAGTATTTT. Translated: CSAIWRDTDTQYF. The J gene is TRBJ2-3, the V gene TRBV20-1; D is possibly TRBD2 (6 bases). The CDR3 covers 13 residues. Germline V gives CDR1 DFQATT, CDR2 SNEGSKA (reference sequence). Trimming cost V 4 bases and J 2 bases, with 10 bases left between them.

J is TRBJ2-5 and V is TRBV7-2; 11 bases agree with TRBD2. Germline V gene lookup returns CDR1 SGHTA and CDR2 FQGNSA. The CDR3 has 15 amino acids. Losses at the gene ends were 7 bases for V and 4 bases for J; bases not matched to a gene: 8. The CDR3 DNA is TGTGCCAGCACCCTTAGCGGGGGGGCCCGAGAGACCCAGTACTTC. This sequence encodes CASTLSGGARETQYF.

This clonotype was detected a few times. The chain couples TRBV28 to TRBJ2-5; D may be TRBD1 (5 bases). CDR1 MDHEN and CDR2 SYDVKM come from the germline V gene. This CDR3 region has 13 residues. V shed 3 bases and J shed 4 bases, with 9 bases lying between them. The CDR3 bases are TGTGCCAGCAGTTTCCCAGGGCTAGAGACCCAGTACTTC. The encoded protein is CASSFPGLETQYF.

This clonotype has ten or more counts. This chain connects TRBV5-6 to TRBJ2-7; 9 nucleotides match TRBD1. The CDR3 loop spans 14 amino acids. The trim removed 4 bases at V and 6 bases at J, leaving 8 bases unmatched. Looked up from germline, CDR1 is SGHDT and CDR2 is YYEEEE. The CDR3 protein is CASSPGTGFGEQYF. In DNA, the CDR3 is TGTGCCAGCAGCCCCGGGACAGGGTTCGGCGAGCAGTACTTC.

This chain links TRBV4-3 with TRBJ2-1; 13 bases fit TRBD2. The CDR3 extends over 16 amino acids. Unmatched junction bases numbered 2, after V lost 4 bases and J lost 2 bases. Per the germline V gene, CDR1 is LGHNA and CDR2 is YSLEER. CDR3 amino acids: CASSPGLAGAYNEQFF. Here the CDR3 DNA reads TGCGCCAGCAGCCCAGGACTAGCGGGAGCCTACAATGAGCAGTTCTTC.

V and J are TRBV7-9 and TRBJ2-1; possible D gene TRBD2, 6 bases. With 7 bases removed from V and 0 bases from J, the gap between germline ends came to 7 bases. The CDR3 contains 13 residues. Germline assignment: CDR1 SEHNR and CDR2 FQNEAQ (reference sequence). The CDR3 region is CASIGGSYNEQFF. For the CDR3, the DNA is TGTGCCAGCATCGGGGGCTCCTACAATGAGCAGTTCTTC.

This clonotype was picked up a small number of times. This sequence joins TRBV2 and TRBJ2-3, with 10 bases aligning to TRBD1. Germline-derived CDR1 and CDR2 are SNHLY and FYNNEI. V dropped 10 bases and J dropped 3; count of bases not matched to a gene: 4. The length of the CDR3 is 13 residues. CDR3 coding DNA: TGTGCCATCGAGGACAGGGGGACAGATACGCAGTATTTT. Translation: CAIEDRGTDTQYF.

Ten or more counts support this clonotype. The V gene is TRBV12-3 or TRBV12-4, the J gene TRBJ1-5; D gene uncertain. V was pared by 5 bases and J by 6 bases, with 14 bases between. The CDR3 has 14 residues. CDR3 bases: TGTGCCAGCAGTGCCGCCGACGGCAGTCAGCCCCAGCATTTT. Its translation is CASSAADGSQPQHF.

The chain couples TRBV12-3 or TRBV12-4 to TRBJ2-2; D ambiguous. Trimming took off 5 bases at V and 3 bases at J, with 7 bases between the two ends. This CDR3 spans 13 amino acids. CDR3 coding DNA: TGTGCCAGCAGTACCTCATACACCGGGGAGCTGTTTTTT. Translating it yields CASSTSYTGELFF.

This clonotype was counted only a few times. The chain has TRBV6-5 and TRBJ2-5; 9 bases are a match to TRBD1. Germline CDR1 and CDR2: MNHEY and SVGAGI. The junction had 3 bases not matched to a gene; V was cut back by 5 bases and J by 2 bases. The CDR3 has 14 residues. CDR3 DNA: TGTGCCAGCAGTGGAGACAGGGGGCAAGAGACCCAGTACTTC. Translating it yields CASSGDRGQETQYF.

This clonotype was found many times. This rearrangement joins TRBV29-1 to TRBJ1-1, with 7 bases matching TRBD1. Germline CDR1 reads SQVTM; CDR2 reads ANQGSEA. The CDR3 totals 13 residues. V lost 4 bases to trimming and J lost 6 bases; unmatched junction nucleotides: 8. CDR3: CSVGGNRGPEAFF. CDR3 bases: TGCAGCGTTGGAGGGAACAGGGGCCCTGAAGCTTTCTTT.

The CDR3 bases are TGTGCCAGCAGCTTAGGGGGGACTAGCGGGAGTATGGTGGAGACCCAGTACTTC. It yields the protein CASSLGGTSGSMVETQYF. The V and J genes are TRBV7-2 and TRBJ2-5, with 14 bases matching TRBD2. Germline CDR1 SGHTA, CDR2 FQGNSA. Trimming cost V 1 base and J 5 bases; bases outside gene matches: 9. This CDR3 has 18 residues.

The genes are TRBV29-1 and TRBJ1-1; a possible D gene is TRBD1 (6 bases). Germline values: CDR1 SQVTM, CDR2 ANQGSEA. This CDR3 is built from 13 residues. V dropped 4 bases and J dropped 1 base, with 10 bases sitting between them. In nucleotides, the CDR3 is TGCAGCGTTGTTCGGGGGCGGAACACTGAAGCTTTCTTT. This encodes CSVVRGRNTEAFF. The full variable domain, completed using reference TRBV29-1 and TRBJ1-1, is SAVISQKPSRDICQRGTSLTIQCQVDSQVTMMFWYRQQPGQSLTLIATANQGSEATYESGFVIDKFPISRPNLTFSTLTVSNMSPEDSSIYLCSVVRGRNTEAFFGQGTRLTVV.

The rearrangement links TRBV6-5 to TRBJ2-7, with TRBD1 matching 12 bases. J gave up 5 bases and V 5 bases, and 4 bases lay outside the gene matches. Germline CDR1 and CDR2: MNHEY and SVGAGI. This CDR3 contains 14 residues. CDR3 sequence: CASSGDRGQNEQYF. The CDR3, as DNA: TGTGCCAGCAGTGGGGACAGGGGGCAAAACGAGCAGTACTTC.

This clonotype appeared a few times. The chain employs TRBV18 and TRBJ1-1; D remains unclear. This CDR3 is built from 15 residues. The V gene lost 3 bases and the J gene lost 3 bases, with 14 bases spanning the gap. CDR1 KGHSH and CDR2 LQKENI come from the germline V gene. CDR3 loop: CASSPRGSADTEAFF. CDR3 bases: TGTGCCAGCTCACCCCGAGGGTCAGCCGACACTGAAGCTTTCTTT.

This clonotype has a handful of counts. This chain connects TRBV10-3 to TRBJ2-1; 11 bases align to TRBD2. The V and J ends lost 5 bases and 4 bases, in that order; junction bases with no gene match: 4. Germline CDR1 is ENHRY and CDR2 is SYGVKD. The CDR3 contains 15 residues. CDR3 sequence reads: CAISLASGGYNEQFF. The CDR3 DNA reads TGTGCCATCAGTCTAGCTAGCGGGGGGTACAATGAGCAGTTCTTC.